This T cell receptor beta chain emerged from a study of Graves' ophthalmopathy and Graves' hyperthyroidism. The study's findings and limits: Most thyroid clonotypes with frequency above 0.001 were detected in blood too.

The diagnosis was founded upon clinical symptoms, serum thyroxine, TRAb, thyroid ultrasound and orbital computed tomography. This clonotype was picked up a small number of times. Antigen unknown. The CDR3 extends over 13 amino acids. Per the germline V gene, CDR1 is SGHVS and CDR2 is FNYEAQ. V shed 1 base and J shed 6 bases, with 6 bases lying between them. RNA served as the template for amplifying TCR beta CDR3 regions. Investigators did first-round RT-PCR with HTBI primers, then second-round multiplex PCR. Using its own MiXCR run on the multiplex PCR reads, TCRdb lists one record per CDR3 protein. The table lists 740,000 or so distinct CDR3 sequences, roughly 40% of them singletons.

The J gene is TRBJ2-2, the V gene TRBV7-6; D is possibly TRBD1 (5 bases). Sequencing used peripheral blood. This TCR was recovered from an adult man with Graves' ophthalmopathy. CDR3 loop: CASSLEGAGELFF. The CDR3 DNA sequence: TGTGCCAGCAGCTTAGAAGGGGCCGGGGAGCTGTTTTTT.